This TCR beta chain was retrieved from a study of T cells in tuberculosis. Clones were sequenced by immunoSEQ multiplex PCR, and TCRdb holds only the in-frame ones, with some missing. Counted here are 29,000 or so clones, 90% to 95% occurring once; the ten biggest clones make up more than 4%. This CDR3 is 12 amino acids long. The germline CDR1 and CDR2 sequences are MGHRA and YSYEKL. The V and J ends lost 0 bases and 5 bases respectively, with 4 bases between them. This TCR derives from a donor aged 10 to 29 with latent tuberculosis or without tuberculosis infection. The sequencing input was PBMCs. This rearrangement joins TRBV4-1 to TRBJ2-5; D is unclear. CDR3 amino acids: CASSQESETQYF. CDR3 bases: TGCGCCAGCAGCCAAGAGTCGGAGACCCAGTACTTC.